This passage covers 8 T cell receptor beta chains from one sample sequenced in a study of blood T cells in healthy people across ages. A sample-barcoded 5' primer and a J-beta primer mix were used in a second PCR of roughly 6 to 11 cycles. TCRdb reanalysed the 5' RACE reads using MiXCR and keeps one entry per CDR3 protein. The data show roughly 680,000 distinct CDR3 sequences, 52% seen once. Sample: blood. These receptors came from a woman over 75 in good health.

The sample holds many counts of this clonotype. The gene calls are TRBV6-6 and TRBJ2-7; 12 bases map to TRBD2. CDR1 is MNHNY, CDR2 SVGAGI, per germline (reference sequence). The CDR3 consists of 14 residues. V shed 4 bases, J shed 4 bases, and the junction held 2 bases outside the gene matches. This CDR3 reads CASSFLAGGYEQYF. CDR3 coding DNA: TGTGCCAGCAGTTTCCTAGCGGGAGGGTACGAGCAGTACTTC.

The rearrangement joins TRBV7-8 to TRBJ2-2, with 10 bases matching TRBD1. V trimming: 4 bases; J trimming: 4 bases; junction bases outside the gene matches: 3. The CDR3 spans 15 residues. Germline values: CDR1 SGHVS, CDR2 FQNEAQ. The CDR3 sequence is CASSYWTGGTGELFF. As DNA, the CDR3 is TGTGCCAGCAGCTACTGGACAGGGGGCACCGGGGAGCTGTTTTTT.

The rearrangement uses TRBV6-1 and TRBJ2-7; no definite D call. Germline V gene sequence: CDR1 MNHNS, CDR2 SASEGT. V was cut by 2 bases and J by 10 bases, with 15 bases left in between. The CDR3 runs 13 residues. As DNA, the CDR3 is TGTGCCAGCAGTGAATCTTTGAACGCCGATCAGTACTTC. Its translation: CASSESLNADQYF.

The chain is built from TRBV9 and TRBJ1-2; 7 nucleotides align to TRBD1. After removal of 3 bases from V and 8 bases from J, the junction contained 4 bases not matched to a gene. The CDR3 runs to 12 residues. Germline V gives CDR1 SGDLS, CDR2 YYNGEE. CDR3 DNA: TGTGCCAGCAGCGCCAACAGGGGAGGCTACACCTTC. It yields the protein CASSANRGGYTF.

Regarding this clonotype: A much more abundant neighbour one base away suggests this may be a read error. The chain is built from TRBV6-1 and TRBJ2-2; TRBD1 is a possible D gene (6 bases). The germline V gene has CDR1 MNHNS and CDR2 SASEGT. The CDR3 is made up of 17 amino acids. As DNA, the CDR3 is TGTGCCTGCAGACACAGGGATTCCCTACCGAACACCGGGGAGCTGTTTTTT. This sequence encodes CACRHRDSLPNTGELFF.

V usage is TRBV2 and J usage is TRBJ2-7, with D possibly matching TRBD1 (5 bases). The DNA matches TRBJ2-5 better at its end, which makes the J call doubtful. This CDR3 has 12 amino acids. Germline loops: CDR1 SNHLY, CDR2 FYNNEI. CDR3 nucleotides: TGTGCCAGCAGTCCCAGGGCGAAGACCCAGTACTTC. This translates into CASSPRAKTQYF.

This clonotype was detected a few times. The J gene is TRBJ1-2, the V gene TRBV5-1; tentative D call: TRBD1 (6 bases). Trimming cost V 3 bases and J 2 bases, with 20 bases left between them. CDR3 size: 17 residues. Germline CDR1 SGHRS, CDR2 YFSETQ. The CDR3: CASSSARGAPLNYGYTF. Here the CDR3 DNA reads TGCGCCAGCAGCTCCGCGCGGGGGGCACCCCTAAACTATGGCTACACCTTC.

This clonotype was observed a single time. The chain combines TRBV3-1 with TRBJ2-7; maybe TRBD1 (6 bases). Trimming took 3 bases from V and 5 from J, leaving 23 bases between them. CDR1 and CDR2 from the germline V gene are LGHDT and YNNKEL (reference sequence). This CDR3 has 17 residues. The CDR3 loop is CASSHSGTRTLFNEQYF. The CDR3 DNA reads as TGTGCCAGCAGCCATTCCGGGACAAGGACCTTATTTAACGAGCAGTACTTC.